The T cell receptor beta chain described here comes from a study of blood T cells in healthy people across ages. This clonotype was found a few times. PBMCs were isolated at a quantity of at least 7 million per sample. A J-beta primer mix and a sample-barcoded 5' primer were used in a second PCR of roughly 6 to 12 cycles. Every cDNA molecule bore a tag from a template-switch adaptor containing 12 random nucleotides. TCRdb fed the 5' RACE reads into MiXCR, producing one record per CDR3 protein. Of over 600,000 distinct CDR3 sequences listed, about 42% are singletons. The ends lost 0 bases at V and 7 bases at J; junction bases unmatched: 8. The CDR3 is 16 residues long. The germline CDR1 and CDR2 sequences are SGHNT and YYREEE (reference sequence).

This chain joins TRBV5-4 and TRBJ2-1; 9 positions agree with TRBD2. Input material: blood. This clonotype originated in an elderly man in good health. This chain's CDR3 is CASSLVGAGGNNEQFF. CDR3 sequence (DNA): TGTGCCAGCAGCTTGGTAGGCGCGGGAGGGAATAATGAGCAGTTCTTC. Complete variable domain (other parts from reference TRBV5-4 and TRBJ2-1): ETGVTQSPTHLIKTRGQQVTLRCSSQSGHNTVSWYQQALGQGPQFIFQYYREEENGRGNFPPRFSGLQFPNYSSELNVNALELDDSALYLCASSLVGAGGNNEQFFGPGTRLTVL.